The rows below give T cell receptor beta chains drawn from one sample of a study of shared clonotypes between healthy human individuals. The repertoire was sequenced with immunoSEQ multiplex PCR; TCRdb's copy has only in-frame clones and lacks some. The table records approximately 710,000 clones, about 92% of them present only once. Input material: memory CD8+ T cells from PBMCs. Receptor source: a man aged 18-30 years in good health. Some clones in this sample may be carry-over from other donors' samples. The CDR3 runs from the conserved cysteine through the conserved F or W. The order of the fields is J gene, clone size, D gene, V gene, CDR3 length, CDR3 DNA, CDR3 protein. The D gene is left open where the match is weak. The size of a clone is reported for some rows only, either as once, few or many, or as a class for expanded clones.

J: TRBJ2-1
size: NA
D: NA
V: TRBV5-4
length: 15
DNA: TGTGCCAGCAGCTTGGTTCCGGAAAGCTACAATGAGCAGTTCTTC
CDR3: CASSLVPESYNEQFF

J: TRBJ1-1
size: many
D: TRBD1
V: TRBV29-1
length: 13
DNA: TGCAGCGTCGGACAGGGGGCGTTCACTGAAGCTTTCTTT
CDR3: CSVGQGAFTEAFF

J: TRBJ2-1
size: NA
D: TRBD2
V: TRBV15
length: 15
DNA: TGTGCCACCAGCACTAGCGGGAGGGCCTTGGATGAGCAGTTCTTC
CDR3: CATSTSGRALDEQFF

J: TRBJ2-7
size: NA
D: NA
V: TRBV6-5
length: 14
DNA: TGTGCCAGCAGTTACGGGGACACAACCTACGAGCAGTACTTC
CDR3: CASSYGDTTYEQYF

J: TRBJ2-7
size: NA
D: TRBD1
V: TRBV10-3
length: 12
DNA: TGTGCCATCAGCTCACAGGGGTCCGAGCAGTACTTC
CDR3: CAISSQGSEQYF

J: TRBJ1-2
size: NA
D: TRBD1
V: TRBV2
length: 15
DNA: TGTGCCAGCTTCATAGGGACAGGGGGCTACTATGGCTACACCTTC
CDR3: CASFIGTGGYYGYTF

J: TRBJ1-4
size: NA
D: NA
V: TRBV7-9
length: 13
DNA: TGTGCCAGCAGCCCCAGCCGGGGCGAAAAACTGTTTTTT
CDR3: CASSPSRGEKLFF

J: TRBJ2-5
size: NA
D: TRBD2
V: TRBV5-6
length: 15
DNA: TGTGCCAGCAGTTTCGGGGAGCGGGAGGTAGAGACCCAGTACTTC
CDR3: CASSFGEREVETQYF

J: TRBJ2-1
size: NA
D: TRBD2
V: TRBV28
length: 13
DNA: TGTGCCAGCAGTTTAAATTCGGGACGGGGGGAGTTCTTC
CDR3: CASSLNSGRGEFF

J: TRBJ1-2
size: NA
D: TRBD1
V: TRBV2
length: 16
DNA: TGTGCCAGCAGTGACGTCCGGGACAGCCCTTATTATGGCTACACCTTC
CDR3: CASSDVRDSPYYGYTF

J: TRBJ1-1
size: NA
D: NA
V: TRBV7-6
length: 15
DNA: TGTGCCAGCAGCCCACGGGGAGTCGGGAACACTGAAGCTTTCTTT
CDR3: CASSPRGVGNTEAFF